The rows below give T cell receptor beta chains drawn from one sample of a study of cytomegalovirus exposure and HLA in healthy donors. Sequencing was performed with immunoSEQ multiplex PCR; in TCRdb, only in-frame clones are kept and a portion is missing. Here the sample table reports some 30,000 clones. Material for sequencing was PBMCs. All receptors come from a woman aged 40 to 49 in good health and CMV-seropositive. The CDR3 runs from the conserved cysteine through the conserved F or W. D genes are given only for firm matches.

d_call j_call v_call cdr3_nt cdr3_aa
TRBD1 TRBJ2-5 TRBV30 TGTGCCTGGACCTCATACCGAAACAGGGGGGCGGAGACCCAGTACTTC CAWTSYRNRGAETQYF
TRBD1 TRBJ1-2 TRBV7-3 TGTGCCAGCAGCCTGAATTCAGGGGGTTATGGCTACACCTTC CASSLNSGGYGYTF
TRBD2 TRBJ2-5 TRBV9 TGTGCCAGCAGCTCAGGACTAGCGGGAGGCCTCCAAGAGACCCAGTACTTC CASSSGLAGGLQETQYF
TRBD1 TRBJ2-7 TRBV2 TGTGCCAGCAGTGGGGGACAGGGAAGGGAGCAGTACTTC CASSGGQGREQYF
- TRBJ2-1 TRBV5-4 TGTGCCAGCAGCTTTGGGGCAACTAACAATGAGCAGTTCTTC CASSFGATNNEQFF
- TRBJ2-2 TRBV28 TGTGCCAGCAGTATTAGCTCGGTCGGGGAGCTGTTTTTT CASSISSVGELFF
- TRBJ2-7 TRBV6-7 TGTGCCATAAGGTGCGGAGAGCAGTACTTC CAIRCGEQYF
TRBD2 TRBJ2-5 TRBV7-9 TGTGCCAGCAGCTCTAACGGTCGTACTAGCGGGAGCCAAGAGACCCAGTACTTC CASSSNGRTSGSQETQYF
- TRBJ2-7 TRBV29-1 TGCAGCGTTGAAGTCGGGACTGCTCCTGCCGAGCAGTACTTC CSVEVGTAPAEQYF
- TRBJ2-7 TRBV2 TGTGCCAGCAGCCAAGAGCGGAACTACGAGCAGTACTTC CASSQERNYEQYF
TRBD2 TRBJ2-3 TRBV9 TGTGCCAGCAGCACTATCAGCGGGGGGACAGATACGCAGTATTTT CASSTISGGTDTQYF
- TRBJ2-1 TRBV2 TGTGCCAGCAGTCCTAGGTTTGAGCAGTTCTTC CASSPRFEQFF
TRBD1 TRBJ1-2 TRBV18 TGTGCCAGCTCACCTTTGGCCCCCCGGGACAGGGGGCTAGAGGGGTATGGCTACACCTTC CASSPLAPRDRGLEGYGYTF
TRBD1 TRBJ2-1 TRBV4-1 TGCGCCAGCAGCCAAGGGGACAGGGTCTACAATGAGCAGTTCTTC CASSQGDRVYNEQFF
TRBD1 TRBJ2-5 TRBV6-1 TGTGCCAGCAGTGGGTGGACAGGGGGGGACCAGTACTTC CASSGWTGGDQYF
- TRBJ2-7 TRBV25-1 TGTGCCAGCAGTGAATTTGGCCGTCAAAGCTCCTACGAGCAGTACTTC CASSEFGRQSSYEQYF
- TRBJ2-1 TRBV9 TGTGCCAGCAGCGAGGGGGTGGGAGCGCAACATGAGCAGTTCTTC CASSEGVGAQHEQFF
TRBD1 TRBJ2-7 TRBV28 TGTGCCAGCAGTTTGATTGGACAGGGTAAATACGAGCAGTACTTC CASSLIGQGKYEQYF
- TRBJ1-5 TRBV18 TGTGCCAGCTCACCTAGCAACGCGGGCAATCAGCCCCAGCATTTT CASSPSNAGNQPQHF
- TRBJ2-1 TRBV5-1 TGCGCCAGCAGCTTGGCGGACAGATACAATGAGCAGTTCTTC CASSLADRYNEQFF
TRBD2 TRBJ2-1 TRBV7-2 TGTGCCAGCAAACCTACTAGCGGGAGGGCCCATGAGCAGTTCTTC CASKPTSGRAHEQFF
TRBD1 TRBJ2-5 TRBV29-1 TGCAGCGTTGATTCGACAGGGGGCGTGGAGACCCAGTACTTC CSVDSTGGVETQYF
TRBD1 TRBJ1-2 TRBV2 TGTGCCAGCAGGGGGGATGGGACAGGGGCTGGCTACACCTTC CASRGDGTGAGYTF
TRBD1 TRBJ2-7 TRBV7-6 TGTGCCAGCAGCGGGCGCCGGGACAGGGTGGCCTACGAGCAGTACTTC CASSGRRDRVAYEQYF
- TRBJ2-7 TRBV7-9 TGTGCCAGCAGCCCCGAGGTAGGGGTCCAGAGCACCGAGCAGTACTTC CASSPEVGVQSTEQYF
TRBD2 TRBJ2-7 TRBV10-2 TGCGCCAGCAGTGACGGTAGCGGGAGTGTATACGAGCAGTACTTC CASSDGSGSVYEQYF
- TRBJ1-5 TRBV6-6 TGTGCCAGCAGAGGGACAAATTATAGCAATCAGCCCCAGCATTTT CASRGTNYSNQPQHF
- TRBJ1-3 TRBV28 TGTGCCAGCAGATCAGACAGAAGCTCTGGAAACACCATATATTTT CASRSDRSSGNTIYF
TRBD1 TRBJ1-2 TRBV5-6 TGTGCCAGCAGCAGGACAGGGGGCAGCTATGGCTACACCTTC CASSRTGGSYGYTF
- TRBJ2-3 TRBV28 TGTGCCAGCAGTTTAGGTCGGTTTGTGACAGATACGCAGTATTTT CASSLGRFVTDTQYF
TRBD1 TRBJ1-5 TRBV4-3 TGCGCCAGCAGCCAAGATCGTCAGGGGGCGGTTCAGCCCCAGCATTTT CASSQDRQGAVQPQHF
- TRBJ1-5 TRBV6-1 TGTGCCAGCAGTACGGACCCGGACAGCCAGCCCCAGCATTTT CASSTDPDSQPQHF
TRBD2 TRBJ2-2 TRBV2 TGTGCCAGCAGCGGCGGGAGTGGGACCACCGGGGAGCTGTTTTTT CASSGGSGTTGELFF
TRBD2 TRBJ2-7 TRBV27 TGTGCCAGCAGTTCCCGGACTAGCCAAGACGAGCAGTACTTC CASSSRTSQDEQYF
- TRBJ2-6 TRBV7-3 TGTGCCAGCAGCGGAGGCTCTGGGGCCAACGTCCTGACTTTC CASSGGSGANVLTF
TRBD1 TRBJ2-2 TRBV29-1 TGCAGCGTTGAGACAGGGGGCGTCGCCGGGGAGCTGTTTTTT CSVETGGVAGELFF
- TRBJ1-4 TRBV4-1 TGCGCCAGCAGCCAAGATGGGGGGGCGGGGAATGAAAAACTGTTTTTT CASSQDGGAGNEKLFF
TRBD1 TRBJ2-7 TRBV7-9 TGTGCCAGCAGCTTAGCCCTGGCAGGGGGCCAGCAGTACTTC CASSLALAGGQQYF
TRBD1 TRBJ1-2 TRBV5-4 TGTGCCAGCAGCTCCGGGACAGTCGGAGGCTACACCTTC CASSSGTVGGYTF
TRBD2 TRBJ2-1 TRBV7-9 TGTGCCAGCAGCTCTAAAGCGGGAGGGCCGGATGAGCAGTTCTTC CASSSKAGGPDEQFF
TRBD1 TRBJ1-3 TRBV23-1 TGCGCCAGCGACCAGGGGGTAGAAAACACCATATATTTT CASDQGVENTIYF
TRBD2 TRBJ2-2 TRBV7-3 TGTGCCAGCAGCTTAACGCGCGGGAGCGTCGGGGAGCTGTTTTTT CASSLTRGSVGELFF
TRBD2 TRBJ2-5 TRBV4-2 TGTGCCAGCAGCCAAGATGATATCGGGGGGTACCAAGAGACCCAGTACTTC CASSQDDIGGYQETQYF
TRBD1 TRBJ1-5 TRBV7-2 TGTGCCAGCAGCTCCGGGACAGGGAGGGGCAATCAGCCCCAGCATTTT CASSSGTGRGNQPQHF
TRBD2 TRBJ2-2 TRBV7-2 TGTGCCGGCAGGTCCAGAGCGGGAGGCTTTGGCGGGGAGCTGTTTTTT CAGRSRAGGFGGELFF
- TRBJ2-7 TRBV6-1 TGTGCCAGCAGTGGCAGGGTCAACTACGAGCAGTACTTC CASSGRVNYEQYF
- TRBJ2-3 TRBV7-6 TGTGCCAGCGGGGGGTTTAGCACAGATACGCAGTATTTT CASGGFSTDTQYF
TRBD2 TRBJ2-1 TRBV28 TGTGCCAGCAGTTTGTTTCAAGCGGGAGGGGTGGATGAGCAGTTCTTC CASSLFQAGGVDEQFF
TRBD2 TRBJ2-3 TRBV4-2 TGTGCCAGCAGCCAAGGGATAGCGGGGATCACAGATACGCAGTATTTT CASSQGIAGITDTQYF
TRBD1 TRBJ1-3 TRBV4-1 TGCGCCAGCAGCGAGGCTCCGGGACAGGGGAGGGGAAACACCATATATTTT CASSEAPGQGRGNTIYF
- TRBJ1-4 TRBV9 TGTGCCAGCAGCTCGGGTGGGAAACTGTTTTTT CASSSGGKLFF
TRBD2 TRBJ2-7 TRBV4-1 TGCGCCAGCAGCCACCCGACTAGCGGGAAGTACGAGCAGTACTTC CASSHPTSGKYEQYF
TRBD1 TRBJ1-1 TRBV18 TGTGCCAGCTCACCAAACCTCCAGACAGGGAGCACTGAAGCTTTCTTT CASSPNLQTGSTEAFF